These 30 T cell receptor beta chains originate from one sample sequenced in a study of T cell repertoires in cytomegalovirus infection (dated by TCRdb to the late 2010s). TCRdb shows the sequencer as Illumina HiSeq 1500. The public reads were reanalyzed by TCRdb: fastp trimming at Q25, MiXCR alignment, in-frame beta chains only. Each entry merges the rows of one CDR3 protein and shows their most common DNA and genes. The sample data list about 900,000 distinct CDR3 sequences, and roughly 30% of these were observed just once. The top ten clones comprise over 13% of the sample. Antigens for these TCRs are unknown. The treatment or condition tag for this specimen amounts to: in vitro stimulation with specific CMV peptide epitopes to enrich CMV-specific T cells. This specimen was cultured CD8+ T cells from PBMCs, taken from culture after CMV antigen stimulation. The receptors were sampled from a human donor in good health (CMV status not recorded). Some clones in this sample may be carry-over from other donors' samples.

The sample holds many counts of this clonotype. V is TRBV7-6 and J is TRBJ1-5, with unresolved D. The CDR3 is 13 residues long. Germline V gene sequence: CDR1 SGHVS, CDR2 FNYEAQ. V was shortened by 8 bases and J by 0 bases, with 8 bases between the two germline ends. The DNA of the CDR3 is TGTGCCAGCGGTTGGGGTAGCAATCAGCCCCAGCATTTT. Amino acids: CASGWGSNQPQHF.

This clonotype showed up many times. V is TRBV7-8 and J is TRBJ1-1, with TRBD1 matching 11 bases. The J segment lost 5 bases and the V segment lost 2 bases, leaving 4 bases of the junction unmatched. In germline, CDR1 is SGHVS, CDR2 FQNEAQ. The length of the CDR3 is 15 residues. In DNA, the CDR3 is TGTGCCAGCAGCTTACCGGACAGGGGGCGGACTGAAGCTTTCTTT. Amino acids: CASSLPDRGRTEAFF.

The V gene is TRBV2, the J gene TRBJ2-5; 10 positions match TRBD2. The CDR3 length is 16 residues. V was pared by 6 bases and J by 5 bases, with 12 bases of the junction left unmatched. The germline gives CDR1 SNHLY, CDR2 FYNNEI. The CDR3 sequence: CASRSTAGGPGETQYF. CDR3 nucleotide sequence: TGTGCCAGCAGATCCACAGCGGGGGGGCCGGGGGAGACCCAGTACTTC.

V usage is TRBV12-3 or TRBV12-4 and J usage is TRBJ2-1, with 10 nucleotides matching TRBD2. V lost 8 bases to trimming and J lost 5 bases; unmatched junction nucleotides: 3. The CDR3 is 13 amino acids. CDR3 residues: CASRTSGNNEQFF. The DNA of the CDR3 is TGTGCCAGCCGGACTAGCGGAAACAATGAGCAGTTCTTC.

The rearrangement joins TRBV6-5 to TRBJ1-5, with D uncertain. The CDR3 extends over 13 amino acids. V lost 3 bases, J lost 4 bases, and 7 bases lay in between. Germline V gives CDR1 MNHEY, CDR2 SVGAGI. The CDR3 loop is CASSYNQNQPQHF. The CDR3 region has the DNA TGTGCCAGCAGTTATAACCAAAATCAGCCCCAGCATTTT.

This clonotype was found a few times. This chain links TRBV19 with TRBJ1-2; 7 bases fit TRBD1. The ends lost 7 bases at V and 6 bases at J; junction bases unmatched: 11. CDR1 and CDR2 from the germline V gene are LNHDA and SQIVND (reference sequence). This CDR3 comprises 14 residues. The CDR3 DNA is TGTGCCAGTACCCTCCGACAGGGCCAGAATGGCTACACCTTC. This gives the protein CASTLRQGQNGYTF.

This clonotype was seen a handful of times. The V gene is TRBV7-6, the J gene TRBJ2-3; D is ambiguous. Germline V gives CDR1 SGHVS, CDR2 FNYEAQ. Trimming took 4 bases from V and 3 from J, leaving 17 bases between them. The CDR3 sequence is 16 residues long. The CDR3 protein is CASSSPQTHGTDTQYF. DNA for the CDR3: TGTGCCAGCAGCTCGCCCCAGACCCATGGAACAGATACGCAGTATTTT. The full variable domain, its missing parts supplied by reference TRBV7-6 and TRBJ2-3, is GAGVSQSPRYKVTKRGQDVALRCDPISGHVSLYWYRQALGQGPEFLTYFNYEAQQDKSGLPNDRFSAERPEGSISTLTIQRTEQRDSAMYRCASSSPQTHGTDTQYFGPGTRLTVL.

J is TRBJ2-3 and V is TRBV12-3 or TRBV12-4; TRBD2 aligns across 8 bases. V shed 6 bases, J shed 0 bases, and the junction held 5 bases outside the gene matches. This CDR3 contains 15 residues. The CDR3 spells CASRQLAVSTDTQYF. The CDR3 bases are TGTGCCAGCAGACAACTAGCGGTTAGCACAGATACGCAGTATTTT.

The CDR3 sequence is CAISESFLPGTDTDTQYF. Here the CDR3 DNA reads TGTGCCATCAGTGAGTCCTTTTTGCCCGGGACAGACACAGATACGCAGTATTTT. V is TRBV10-3 and J is TRBJ2-3, with TRBD1 matching 7 bases. The CDR3 loop spans 18 amino acids. The germline CDR1 and CDR2 sequences are ENHRY and SYGVKD. V lost 0 bases to trimming and J lost 2 bases; unmatched junction nucleotides: 11.

The chain has TRBV28 and TRBJ2-6, with D hard to call. The V gene's germline CDR1 is MDHEN and CDR2 SYDVKM. The germline V and J ends were trimmed by 2 bases and 0 bases, with 11 bases remaining between them. This CDR3 has 17 residues. The CDR3 region has the DNA TGTGCCAGCAGTTTAGTTGAGGCGGTCTCTGGGGCCAACGTCCTGACTTTC. Its translation is CASSLVEAVSGANVLTF.

This clonotype occurred many times. This sequence joins TRBV7-8 and TRBJ2-2, with unresolved D. This CDR3 contains 13 residues. V dropped 11 bases and J dropped 1 base, with 11 bases sitting between them. The germline V gene has CDR1 SGHVS and CDR2 FQNEAQ. The CDR3 DNA sequence: TGTGCCTCCCTCGGCCTGAACACCGGGGAGCTGTTTTTT. Amino acids: CASLGLNTGELFF.

The chain links TRBV12-3 or TRBV12-4 to TRBJ2-1; 10 nucleotides match TRBD1. The junction had 13 bases not matched to a gene; V was cut back by 5 bases and J by 9 bases. This CDR3 has 16 residues. CDR3 loop: CASSLSRDRGRSEQFF. CDR3 bases: TGTGCCAGCAGTCTTAGCCGGGACAGGGGCCGAAGTGAGCAGTTCTTC.

The chain has TRBV12-3 or TRBV12-4 and TRBJ2-7; 11 positions agree with TRBD1. Unmatched junction bases numbered 6, after V lost 6 bases and J lost 5 bases. The CDR3 sequence is 14 residues long. In nucleotides, the CDR3 is TGTGCCAGCAGGTCCGGGACAGGGGGGAACGAGCAGTACTTC. Encoded protein: CASRSGTGGNEQYF.

The J gene is TRBJ2-7, the V gene TRBV20-1; 12 positions agree with TRBD2. Germline trimming cut 1 base from V and 5 bases from J; bases unmatched to any gene: 6. The CDR3 covers 15 residues. CDR1 is DFQATT, CDR2 SNEGSKA, per germline (reference sequence). The CDR3 DNA follows: TGCAGTGCTAGAGTGTCGACTAGCGGGGGCCACGAGCAGTACTTC. Its translation is CSARVSTSGGHEQYF.

J is TRBJ1-4 and V is TRBV6-1; 7 nucleotides line up with TRBD1. This CDR3 contains 18 residues. The V and J ends lost 1 base and 7 bases, in that order; junction bases with no gene match: 15. Looked up from germline, CDR1 is MNHNS and CDR2 is SASEGT. The CDR3 DNA sequence: TGTGCCAGCAGTGAAGGCGAAACACAGGGGCCGTTCGTTGAAAAACTGTTTTTT. Protein product: CASSEGETQGPFVEKLFF.

This clonotype was seen once. The chain's CDR3 is CASSIFENQPQHF. DNA of the CDR3: TGTGCCAGTAGTATTTTCGAAAATCAGCCCCAGCATTTT. The genes are TRBV19 and TRBJ1-5; D is ambiguous. The CDR3 runs to 13 residues. V shed 3 bases and J shed 4 bases, with 7 bases lying between them. Germline CDR1 LNHDA, CDR2 SQIVND (reference sequence).

The V call is TRBV24-1, the J call TRBJ2-3, with D hard to call. V lost 1 base and J 3 bases, leaving 1 base between the germline ends. The CDR3 runs to 12 residues. Germline-derived CDR1 and CDR2 are KGHDR and SFDVKD. As DNA, the CDR3 is TGTGCCACCAGTGATTTTACAGATACGCAGTATTTT. It specifies CATSDFTDTQYF.

This clonotype was seen ten or more times. The chain uses TRBV7-6 and TRBJ2-5; D gene uncertain. The V end was cut by 1 base, the J end by 5 bases, with 14 bases between. Germline CDR1 reads SGHVS; CDR2 reads FNYEAQ. CDR3 length: 15 residues. The CDR3 spells CASSLVFRIEETQYF. CDR3 DNA sequence: TGTGCCAGCAGCTTAGTTTTCAGGATTGAGGAGACCCAGTACTTC.

This clonotype was seen many times. The CDR3 DNA follows: TGTGCCAGCAGCTTAGTAGTCCAAGAGACCCAGTACTTC. It translates to CASSLVVQETQYF. The chain uses TRBV7-9 and TRBJ2-5; D is ambiguous. The V gene's germline CDR1 is SEHNR and CDR2 FQNEAQ (reference sequence). V was cut by 1 base and J by 1 base, with 4 bases left in between. This CDR3 has 13 residues.

The V call is TRBV4-1, the J call TRBJ2-2; possibly TRBD1 or TRBD2 for D (6 bases each). V was cut by 8 bases and J by 1 base, with 8 bases left in between. Germline CDR1 and CDR2: MGHRA and YSYEKL. This CDR3 is 13 amino acids long. The CDR3 spells CASGGQNTGELFF. DNA of the CDR3: TGCGCCAGCGGGGGGCAGAACACCGGGGAGCTGTTTTTT.

V and J are TRBV4-1 and TRBJ1-2; D is ambiguous. CDR3 size: 17 residues. Trimming shortened V by 0 bases and J by 2 bases, and 16 bases separated the two germline ends. Germline-derived CDR1 and CDR2 are MGHRA and YSYEKL. CDR3 DNA sequence: TGCGCCAGCAGCCAAGACGAGTGGTGGGTTGGGAACTATGGCTACACCTTC. Translating it yields CASSQDEWWVGNYGYTF.

With respect to this clonotype: Germline is not matched at one junction end, which may reflect a read error. The genes are TRBV6-2 or TRBV6-3 and TRBJ2-4, with D possibly TRBD1 on 5 matching bases. CDR1 and CDR2 from the germline V gene are MNHEY and SVGEGT. The CDR3 covers 16 residues. DNA for the CDR3: TGTGCCAGCAGTGAATTTTGGGGCCTTGCAAAAAGCATTCAGTACTTC. It yields the protein CASSEFWGLAKSIQYF.

This clonotype was recorded a few times. The chain recombines TRBV7-8 with TRBJ1-4; D unresolved. Trimming cost V 2 bases and J 8 bases, with 12 bases left between them. Per the germline V gene, CDR1 is SGHVS and CDR2 is FQNEAQ. The CDR3 has 14 residues. CDR3 loop: CASSLPGIKEKLFF. In DNA form, the CDR3 reads TGTGCCAGCAGCTTACCGGGTATAAAGGAAAAACTGTTTTTT. The full variable domain, its missing parts supplied by reference TRBV7-8 and TRBJ1-4, is GAGVSQSPRYKVAKRGQDVALRCDPISGHVSLFWYQQALGQGPEFLTYFQNEAQLDKSGLPSDRFFAERPEGSVSTLKIQRTQQEDSAVYLCASSLPGIKEKLFFGSGTQLSVL.

This clonotype was counted ten times or more. V is TRBV7-6 and J is TRBJ2-1; TRBD2 matches at 13 bases. Germline V gives CDR1 SGHVS, CDR2 FNYEAQ. CDR3 size: 17 residues. V dropped 6 bases and J dropped 5; count of bases not matched to a gene: 10. CDR3 loop: CASSARGTSGVNNEQFF. In DNA, the CDR3 is TGTGCCAGCAGTGCACGAGGGACTAGCGGGGTGAACAATGAGCAGTTCTTC.

This chain links TRBV7-9 with TRBJ1-2, with D maybe TRBD1 (5 bases). V was shortened by 1 base and J by 8 bases, with 11 bases between the two germline ends. The CDR3 is made up of 13 amino acids. Germline V CDR1 and CDR2: SEHNR, FQNEAQ (reference sequence). The CDR3 loop reads CASSLGGLSGYTF. The CDR3 region has the DNA TGTGCCAGCAGCTTAGGGGGACTGTCGGGCTACACCTTC.

This clonotype showed up just once. The genes are TRBV6-5 and TRBJ1-2, with D possibly TRBD1 on 5 matching bases. V was pared by 5 bases and J by 7 bases, with 17 bases between. This CDR3 region has 14 residues. Germline V gives CDR1 MNHEY, CDR2 SVGAGI. The CDR3 reads CASSESPGRGGYTF. CDR3 coding DNA: TGTGCCAGCAGTGAATCTCCAGGGAGGGGTGGCTACACCTTC.

V gene TRBV19 combines with J gene TRBJ1-5, with unresolved D. Trimming removed 2 bases at V and 2 bases at J, with 7 bases between. The germline CDR1 and CDR2 sequences are LNHDA and SQIVND (reference sequence). There are 14 residues in the CDR3. CDR3 region: CASSINWGNQPQHF. Written as DNA, the CDR3 is TGTGCCAGTAGTATAAATTGGGGCAATCAGCCCCAGCATTTT.

The rearrangement uses TRBV20-1 and TRBJ1-4, with D tentatively TRBD1 (6 bases). The V gene lost 5 bases and the J gene lost 8 bases, with 18 bases spanning the gap. The CDR3 loop spans 14 amino acids. Germline-derived CDR1 and CDR2 are DFQATT and SNEGSKA (reference sequence). For the CDR3, the DNA is TGCAGTGCTCCCGTTGCGGACAGCGGCGAAAAACTGTTTTTT. It encodes CSAPVADSGEKLFF.

The chain carries TRBV7-4 and TRBJ2-2; D gene uncertain. V gave up 10 bases and J gave up 4 bases, with 16 bases separating them. Looked up from germline, CDR1 is SGHVT and CDR2 is SQSDAQ. The CDR3 sequence is 14 residues long. As DNA, the CDR3 is TGTGCCACCTACCAGAACGTTCCCACCGGGGAGCTGTTTTTT. Translation gives CATYQNVPTGELFF.

This rearrangement joins TRBV10-3 to TRBJ2-1; TRBD1 is a possible D gene (6 bases). The germline gives CDR1 ENHRY, CDR2 SYGVKD. The CDR3 is 19 amino acids. V was clipped by 2 bases and J by 0 bases, with 20 bases between them. This chain's CDR3 is CAISEASGGDINSYNEQFF. The CDR3 DNA follows: TGTGCCATCAGTGAGGCCTCCGGTGGGGACATAAACTCCTACAATGAGCAGTTCTTC.